This T cell receptor (beta chain) was found in a study of shared T cell receptors in the human thymus (dated by TCRdb to the early 2020s). Concerning the study at large: The study investigated the way shared, self-reactive T-cell receptor alpha chains are produced in the human thymus.

With respect to this clone: Its target antigen remains unknown. No base quality information exists; no much larger clone differs at one position.

CDR1 and CDR2 were assigned from the germline V gene (reference sequence) as GTSNPN and SVGIG. Germline trimming: 3 bases from V, 4 bases from J; junction bases outside gene matches: 10. Measured from the cysteine to the phenylalanine, the CDR3 is 15 residues long. Of all the DNA, just the CDR3 is kept, 45 bases in frame from base 1. Library generation was performed with the immunoSEQ multiplex PCR assay. The immuneACCESS repertoire file appears here via TCRdb, limited to in-frame rearrangements. These files lack a portion of the clones; in checked studies, under half of the deficit traces to unresolved V genes, and the cause of the others is not known. The sample table contains under 850,000 clones; only one count was recorded for around 89% of them. The top ten clonotypes cover over 0.008% of the sample. The same sample was also used in a study of human thymus T cells. The second paper further reports: Donors were immunologically healthy infants undergoing open corrective cardiac surgery for congenital heart defects in Finland. The thymus tissue came from surgical resects taken out during corrective cardiac surgery. Biased V and J gene segment usage appeared to be present in both thymic and peripheral blood repertoires. According to the related research, thymic TCR repertoires were highly overlapping among unrelated individuals. TCR alpha and beta repertoires from seven to nine infant thymus samples and a few related peripheral blood samples were characterized in the study. The cohort included six male and two female infants, with donor ages spanning 7 to 244 days. Thymocytes were freed from the tissue by mechanical means and kept at -70 degrees C as pellets of roughly 8.5-31 million cells. Genomic DNA was extracted from frozen cell pellets with a QIAsymphony instrument. TCRB and TCRAD loci were amplified from a standardized quantity of quality-controlled genomic DNA using the immunoSEQ multiplex PCR assay. Amplicons spanned the V(D)J region at a length sufficient to cover the CDR3 and identify V and J genes. Through the commercial immunoSEQ service, the amplicons were sequenced on an Illumina platform. Primer bias and sequencing errors were corrected using previously described methods, and TCRAD and TCRB definitions followed the IMGT database. Analysis of the repertoires was done with immunoSEQ Analyzer 3.0 and VDJTools and included basic statistics, V/J segment usage, diversity estimates, rarefaction and pairwise overlap. Diversity was estimated with Chao1, ChaoE, Efron-Thisted, Shannon and inverse Simpson indices, and also on datasets down-sampled to the smallest sample. For repertoire overlap, CDR3 nucleotide sequence, V gene and J gene had to match strictly, and clustering was done by Jaccard-based multidimensional scaling. On average, thymus samples yielded 810,000 or so unique TCRB clonotypes, whereas blood samples yielded approximately 84,000.

The sample consisted of thymocytes. The receptor was derived from a boy in the first two years of life with a congenital heart defect. Donor details come from another sample of the same person, matched by shared clones. Here the chain combines TRBV30 and TRBJ2-5, and TRBD2 aligns with 8 junction nucleotides. CDR3 protein: CAWREIAGLRETQYF. At the DNA level, the sequence is TGTGCCTGGAGGGAGATAGCGGGACTTCGAGAGACCCAGTACTTC.